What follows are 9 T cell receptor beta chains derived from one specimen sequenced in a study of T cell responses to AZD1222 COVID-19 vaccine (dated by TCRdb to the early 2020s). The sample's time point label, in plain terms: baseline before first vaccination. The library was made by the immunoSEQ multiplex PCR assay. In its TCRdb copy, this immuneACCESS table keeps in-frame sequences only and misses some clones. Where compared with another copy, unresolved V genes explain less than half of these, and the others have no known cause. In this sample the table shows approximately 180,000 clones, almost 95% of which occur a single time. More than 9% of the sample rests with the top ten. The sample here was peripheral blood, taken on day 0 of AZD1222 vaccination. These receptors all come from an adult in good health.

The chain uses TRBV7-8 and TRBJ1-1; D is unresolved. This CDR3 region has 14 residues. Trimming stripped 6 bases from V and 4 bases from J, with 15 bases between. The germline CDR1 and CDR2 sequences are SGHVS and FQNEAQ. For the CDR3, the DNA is TGTGCCAGCAGTCTTAAGGCGTGGGGCACTGAAGCTTTCTTT. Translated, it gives CASSLKAWGTEAFF.

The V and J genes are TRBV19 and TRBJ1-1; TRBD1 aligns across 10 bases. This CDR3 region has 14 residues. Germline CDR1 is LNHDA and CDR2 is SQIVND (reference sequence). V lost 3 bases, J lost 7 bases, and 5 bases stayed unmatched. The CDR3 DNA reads TGTGCCAGTAGTATTCGGGACAGGGGACTTGAAGCTTTCTTT. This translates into CASSIRDRGLEAFF. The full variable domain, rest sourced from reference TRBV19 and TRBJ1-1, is DGGITQSPKYLFRKEGQNVTLSCEQNLNHDAMYWYRQDPGQGLRLIYYSQIVNDFQKGDIAEGYSVSREKKESFPLTVTSAQKNPTAFYLCASSIRDRGLEAFFGQGTRLTVV.

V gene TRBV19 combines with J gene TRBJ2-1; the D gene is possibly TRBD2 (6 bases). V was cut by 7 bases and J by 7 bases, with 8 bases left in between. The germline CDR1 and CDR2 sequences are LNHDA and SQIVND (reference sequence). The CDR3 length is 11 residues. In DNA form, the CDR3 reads TGTGCCAGTATCCGGGAGAATGAGCAGTTCTTC. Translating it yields CASIRENEQFF. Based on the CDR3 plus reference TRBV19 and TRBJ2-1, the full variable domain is DGGITQSPKYLFRKEGQNVTLSCEQNLNHDAMYWYRQDPGQGLRLIYYSQIVNDFQKGDIAEGYSVSREKKESFPLTVTSAQKNPTAFYLCASIRENEQFFGPGTRLTVL.

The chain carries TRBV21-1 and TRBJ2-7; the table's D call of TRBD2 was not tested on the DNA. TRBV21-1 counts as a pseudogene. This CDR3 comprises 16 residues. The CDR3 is CASSRRGGISSYEQYF. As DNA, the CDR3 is TGTGCCAGCAGCAGGCGGGGGGGAATCAGCTCCTACGAGCAGTACTTC.

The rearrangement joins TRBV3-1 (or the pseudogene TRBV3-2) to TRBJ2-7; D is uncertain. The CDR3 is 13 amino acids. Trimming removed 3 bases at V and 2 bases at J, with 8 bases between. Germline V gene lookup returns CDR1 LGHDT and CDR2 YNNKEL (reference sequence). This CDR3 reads CASSQADTYEQYV. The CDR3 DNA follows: TGTGCCAGCAGCCAGGCGGATACCTACGAGCAGTACGTC.

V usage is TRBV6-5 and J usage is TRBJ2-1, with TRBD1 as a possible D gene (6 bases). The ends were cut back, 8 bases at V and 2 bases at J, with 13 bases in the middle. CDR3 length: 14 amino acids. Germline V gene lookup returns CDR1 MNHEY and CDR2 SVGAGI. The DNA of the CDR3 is TGTGCCAGCGCCCTCAAGGGGGCCTACAATGAGCAGTTCTTC. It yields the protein CASALKGAYNEQFF.

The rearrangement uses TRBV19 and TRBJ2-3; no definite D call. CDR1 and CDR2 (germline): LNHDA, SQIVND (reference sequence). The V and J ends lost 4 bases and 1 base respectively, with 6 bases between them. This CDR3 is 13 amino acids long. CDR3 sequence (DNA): TGTGCCAGTAGTACTCGCGGCACAGATACGCAGTATTTT. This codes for CASSTRGTDTQYF. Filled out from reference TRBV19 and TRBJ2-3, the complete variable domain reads DGGITQSPKYLFRKEGQNVTLSCEQNLNHDAMYWYRQDPGQGLRLIYYSQIVNDFQKGDIAEGYSVSREKKESFPLTVTSAQKNPTAFYLCASSTRGTDTQYFGPGTRLTVL.

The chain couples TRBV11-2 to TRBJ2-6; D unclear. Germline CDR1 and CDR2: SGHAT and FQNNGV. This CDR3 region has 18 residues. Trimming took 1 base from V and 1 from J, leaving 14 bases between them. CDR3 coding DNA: TGTGCCAGCAGCTTAGGGTCAGGCCTACTATCTGGGGCCAACGTCCTGACTTTC. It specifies CASSLGSGLLSGANVLTF.

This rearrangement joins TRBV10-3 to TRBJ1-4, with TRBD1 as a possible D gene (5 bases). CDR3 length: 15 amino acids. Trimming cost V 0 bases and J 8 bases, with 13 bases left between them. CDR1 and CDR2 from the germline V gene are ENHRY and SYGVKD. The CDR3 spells CAISESAGIGEKLFF. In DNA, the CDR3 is TGTGCCATCAGTGAGTCGGCAGGGATCGGGGAAAAACTGTTTTTT.